The next 3 T cell receptor beta chains were all read from a single sample in a study of cytomegalovirus exposure and HLA in healthy donors. 13 Jbeta primers and 60 Vbeta primers were used for the PCR. Generated by immunoSEQ multiplex PCR, the TCRdb table keeps only in-frame clones and is missing some. The sample records 150,000 to 200,000 clones, 70% to 85% being singletons. The sequenced material came from PBMCs. These receptors came from a man aged 40-50 years in good health and CMV-seropositive.

The rearrangement uses TRBV5-1 and TRBJ1-2, with TRBD1 matching 7 bases. V trimming: 5 bases; J trimming: 4 bases; junction bases outside the gene matches: 11. The germline V gene has CDR1 SGHRS and CDR2 YFSETQ. The CDR3 runs to 15 residues. This CDR3 is CASRLTGRYGYGYTF. CDR3 sequence (DNA): TGCGCCAGCAGGCTGACAGGGAGGTACGGCTATGGCTACACCTTC. Based on the CDR3 plus reference TRBV5-1 and TRBJ1-2, the full variable domain is KAGVTQTPRYLIKTRGQQVTLSCSPISGHRSVSWYQQTPGQGLQFLFEYFSETQRNKGNFPGRFSGRQFSNSRSEMNVSTLELGDSALYLCASRLTGRYGYGYTFGSGTRLTVV.

The genes are TRBV7-2 and TRBJ2-7, with 8 bases lining up with TRBD2. Trimming at V came to 5 bases and at J to 1 base, leaving 7 bases not matched to a gene. In germline, CDR1 is SGHTA, CDR2 FQGNSA. There are 15 residues in the CDR3. CDR3 in amino acids: CASSGGGTSSYEQYF. The CDR3 DNA reads TGTGCCAGCAGCGGGGGGGGGACTAGTTCCTACGAGCAGTACTTC.

CDR3 in DNA: TGCGCCAGCAGCCAAGATCTACCCGCTGGAGATACGCAGTATTTT. This encodes CASSQDLPAGDTQYF. The chain uses TRBV4-1 and TRBJ2-3; no firm D call. CDR3 length equals 15 residues. Trimming left V 0 bases short and J 5 bases short, with 12 bases between. Germline CDR1 and CDR2: MGHRA and YSYEKL.